This TCR beta chain was observed in a study of cytomegalovirus exposure and HLA in healthy donors (TCRdb year 2017). With regard to the full study: According to an earlier analysis of a few hundred of the donors, about 170 million T cells yielded roughly 110 million unique TCR beta sequences and 276 Gb of sequence data. An early release that covered about 600 HLA-typed donors contained 300 to 350 gigabases of sequencing data and about 93 million unique TCR sequences. Of the roughly 420 genotyped donors, roughly 80% were placed in the genetic ancestry cluster associated with self-reported Caucasian donors. The aim of the study was to test whether cataloging public T cell receptors could identify signatures of past pathogen exposure. The study used immunosequencing to profile the T cell repertoires of 666 subjects and linked those repertoires to cytomegalovirus serostatus. Besides the first cohort of approximately 710 subjects, a separate validation cohort made up of 120 different subjects was used. The study combined high-throughput TCR immunosequencing, statistical association of individual TCRs with disease status, and machine learning to predict cytomegalovirus infection status. In a later analysis, previously published TCR beta repertoires from some 640 donors were re-analyzed and high-resolution HLA genotyping was added so that TCR occurrence patterns could be studied. Rather than drawing on any new phenotypic data, the later analysis identified candidate immune exposures from TCR beta sequences and the way those sequences occurred across donors. In an earlier analysis of 500 to 650 of the donors, high-throughput TCR beta sequencing was used to judge whether each TCR beta V gene segment behaved as functional or pseudogenic. Donor age, sex, ethnicity and CMV serostatus were compiled alongside the repertoire data. In a later genetic analysis, genome-wide SNP genotypes for about three fifths of the roughly 670 donors were used, and that subset was treated as a discovery cohort. Every repertoire in the discovery cohort had been generated on one and the same sequencing platform. Class I and class II HLA loci were covered by the typing at four-digit resolution. The number of typed donors differed by locus: about 620-640 for A, B, C, DRB1 and DQB1; 500 to 550 for DQA1; about 600 for DPA1; and about 470 for DPB1. Four to six DR-DQ haplotypes were handled as single units for association and clustering, since linkage in the cohort was strong. On average, roughly 250,000 unique TCR beta nucleotide sequences were sequenced per donor among about 400 genotyped donors of the cohort, with roughly a sixth of those sequences being non-productive. Points the paper makes about the study in general: Specific HLA alleles were associated with 15,000 to 20,000 TCR beta sequences at a false discovery rate of 0.05 in a later analysis. The earlier analysis of approximately 540 of the donors excluded around 17 rarely observed V segments, including chromosome 9 orphons, because counts were too low. According to the authors, the approach could potentially be generalized to other disease states and immunological phenotypes. A further reported finding was that TCR beta sequences accurately predicted the HLA-A and HLA-B alleles for most subjects in the first cohort. In a later analysis, HLA-associated TCR beta chains showed more clonal expansion and lower generation probabilities than non-associated chains that were equally common. While some public TCRs were present in many individuals, most TCR sequences turned up only very rarely across donors. Correlated functional status among segregating V segments might be attributable to linkage disequilibrium, but an unknown experimental factor could not be ruled out. A later analysis reported that several top co-occurrence clusters appeared linked to parvovirus B19, influenza, CMV and Epstein-Barr virus. When HLA alleles, especially DR and DQ, strongly co-occurred, attributing TCR associations to individual alleles was difficult. In a later analysis, the rate of TCR association differed among HLA loci, with DRB1 alleles having the most associated TCRs and HLA-C alleles having the fewest. A cluster of highly shared sequence variants was judged likely to be a technical artifact of the sequencing pipeline. HLA typing was unavailable for some donors at each locus, so association tests used only the typed subset. CMV serostatus was the only immune exposure information available for the cohort. A later analysis found that most CMV-associated TCR beta chains appeared HLA-restricted, with HLA associations seemingly driven largely by CMV exposure. The classifier was reported to diagnose cytomegalovirus status with high specificity and sensitivity in both the original cohort and the validation cohort. Because the 87-base-pair reads could not distinguish some IMGT-functional V segments, including TRBV6-2 and TRBV6-3, those segments were excluded. In vitro tests confirmed that a few of the cytomegalovirus-associated TCR beta chains recognize cytomegalovirus antigens. Roughly uniform sequencing depth across donors was assumed in presence/absence analyses, although this assumption may not hold. In the study, some 160 TCR beta chains were listed as associated with cytomegalovirus. An association between a missense DCLRE1C variant and V-gene and J-gene trimming of TCR beta chains was found in a later genetic analysis and replicated in an independent cohort. According to a later genetic analysis, donors in an Asian-associated ancestry cluster had fewer N-insertions in productive TCRs than the approximately 650-donor mean. In an earlier analysis of 587 of the donors, most TCR beta V segments were observed in productive rearrangements about 90% or about 30% of the time, broadly matching IMGT annotations. Only TCR beta chains were sequenced in this cohort, and the absence of alpha or paired-chain data limited detectable features.

In total, 500 to 700 healthy bone marrow donors made up the cohort. All cohort members were sampled while nominally healthy, although unrecorded immune exposures were likely present. The donor was CMV seropositive and was included in the group of 250 to 300 seropositive cohort members. A peripheral blood sample was collected from each donor, and TCR beta sequencing was performed on peripheral blood mononuclear cells. Genomic DNA was extracted from the blood cell samples with the Qiagen DNeasy Blood Extraction Kit. Relative to germline, V is missing 4 bases and J is missing 8 bases, with 12 bases of the junction outside any gene match. The germline V gene encodes CDR1 SGHRS and CDR2 YFSETQ. The CDR3 measures 15 amino acids from cysteine to phenylalanine. Solely the CDR3 DNA is kept, with 45 bases framed from the first base. A note on this clone: Its specific antigen is unknown. Base qualities are missing; no much larger clone stands one base away.

To prepare the library, the immunoSEQ multiplex PCR assay was applied. For the multiplex PCR, a mixture combining 60 forward primers for TCR Vbeta segments and 13 reverse primers for TCR Jbeta segments was used. The CDR3 region of rearranged TCR beta genes was amplified from genomic DNA with a multiplex PCR assay. Amplified TCR beta libraries were sequenced as 87-base-pair reads on the Illumina HiSeq System. The authors' pipeline ran thus. A later analysis counted 65 million to 90 million unique TCR beta chains across the 700 or so repertoires, and about 10 million of these chains were shared by at least two donors. Raw reads were error-corrected and collapsed into unique sequences with a nearest-neighbor algorithm that merged closely related sequences to remove PCR and sequencing errors. V, D and J gene segments were assigned by aligning CDR3 sequences to IMGT reference sequences. For a sequence to be retained, at least a six-nucleotide match to both a V gene segment and a J gene segment was required. A rearrangement counted as productive if the CDR3 had no stop codons and remained in frame with V and J, and every other rearrangement counted as non-productive. CDR3 was defined according to IMGT convention as the region running from the second conserved V-encoded cysteine to the conserved J-encoded phenylalanine. The earlier analysis of about 570 of the donors excluded any sequence lacking an unambiguous match to a single V gene segment. An earlier analysis of almost 600 of the donors classified V segments as functional when productive rearrangements were above 56.7% and as segregating when the standard deviation between donors was above 5%. A statistical classification framework was built to diagnose cytomegalovirus status from the catalog of TCR beta chain sequences. V and J gene assignment, in a later analysis, came from comparing TCR nucleotide sequences with IMGT/GENE-DB human TR gene sequences. In a later analysis, CDR3 sequences and most-parsimonious VDJ recombination scenarios were assigned using the TCRdist pipeline. In a later analysis, every TCR beta chain was defined by the combination of its CDR3 amino acid sequence and its V-gene family, and reads without a unique V-gene family were dropped. In a later analysis, several hundred highly shared, low-generation-probability nucleotide sequences were removed to address suspected cross-contamination and a sequencing artifact. In a later analysis, a clonal expansion index for each public chain was calculated from normalized within-repertoire ranks of inferred template counts. In a later analysis, generation probabilities were computed with a VDJ recombination model fitted to out-of-frame rearrangements, and the resulting probabilities were checked against IGoR. A later analysis scored TCR-TCR, TCR-HLA and TCR-CMV co-occurrence with hypergeometric tests, applying a repertoire-size bias correction to TCR pairs. To estimate false discovery rates, a later analysis permuted the HLA or CMV assignments 20 times. A later analysis grouped co-occurring TCRs with DBSCAN, adding TCRdist sequence similarity when clustering within HLA-allele-positive subsets. Repertoires with fewer than 30,000 or more than 120,000 public chains were left out of co-occurrence clustering, as were about 5 repertoires with anomalous nucleotide sharing. TCRdb stores this immuneACCESS table with in-frame sequences only. Part of the clones is absent; in the studies checked, under half of the shortfall reflects unresolved V genes, and no reason is known for the rest. From that table come the V and J calls and clone size; the DNA was used to work out D and trimming. This sample lists approximately 75,000 clones; roughly 74% were detected once. The top ten hold 11% of the sample.

The chain couples TRBV5-1 to TRBJ1-2, with 9 middle bases fitting TRBD1. This clonotype was obtained from an older woman in good health and CMV-seropositive. Sequencing input: PBMCs. The CDR3 region reads CASSQEDRGARGYTF. The DNA is TGCGCCAGCAGCCAGGAGGACAGGGGCGCCCGAGGCTACACCTTC.